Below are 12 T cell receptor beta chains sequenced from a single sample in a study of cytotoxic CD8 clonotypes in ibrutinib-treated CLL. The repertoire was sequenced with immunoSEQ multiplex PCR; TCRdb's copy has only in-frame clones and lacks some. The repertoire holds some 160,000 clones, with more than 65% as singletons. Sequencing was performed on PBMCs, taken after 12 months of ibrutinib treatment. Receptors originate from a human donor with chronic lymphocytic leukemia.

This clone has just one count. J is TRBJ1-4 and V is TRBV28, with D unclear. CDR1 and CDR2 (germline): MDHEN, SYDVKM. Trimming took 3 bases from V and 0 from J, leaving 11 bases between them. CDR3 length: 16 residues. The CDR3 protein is CASSLGLSPTNEKLFF. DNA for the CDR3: TGTGCCAGCAGTTTGGGGTTGTCGCCAACTAATGAAAAACTGTTTTTT. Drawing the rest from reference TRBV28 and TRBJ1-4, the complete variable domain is DVKVTQSSRYLVKRTGEKVFLECVQDMDHENMFWYRQDPGLGLRLIYFSYDVKMKEKGDIPEGYSVSREKKERFSLILESASTNQTSMYLCASSLGLSPTNEKLFFGSGTQLSVL.

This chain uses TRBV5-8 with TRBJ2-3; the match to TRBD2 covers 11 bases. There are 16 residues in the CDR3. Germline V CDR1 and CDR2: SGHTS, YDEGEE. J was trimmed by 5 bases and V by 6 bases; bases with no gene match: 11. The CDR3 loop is CASNHGTSGAGDTQYF. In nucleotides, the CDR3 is TGTGCCAGCAACCACGGGACTAGCGGAGCTGGAGATACGCAGTATTTT. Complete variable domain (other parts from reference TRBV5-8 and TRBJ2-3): EAGVTQSPTHLIKTRGQQATLRCSPISGHTSVYWYQQALGLGLQFLLWYDEGEERNRGNFPPRFSGRQFPNYSSELNVNALELEDSALYLCASNHGTSGAGDTQYFGPGTRLTVL.

CDR3: CASSLVSSGSSNEQFF. The CDR3 DNA sequence: TGTGCCAGCAGCTTAGTCTCTAGCGGGAGTTCCAATGAGCAGTTCTTC. The J gene is TRBJ2-1, the V gene TRBV11-3; 10 bases are a match to TRBD2. The CDR3 runs to 16 residues. CDR1 SGHNT and CDR2 YENEEA come from the germline V gene. V was pared by 1 base and J by 6 bases, with 6 bases of the junction left unmatched.

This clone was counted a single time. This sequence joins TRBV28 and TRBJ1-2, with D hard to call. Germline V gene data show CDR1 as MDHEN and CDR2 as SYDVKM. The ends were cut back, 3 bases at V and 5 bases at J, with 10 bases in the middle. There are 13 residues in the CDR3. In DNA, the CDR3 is TGTGCCAGCAGTTTGCCAGAAAAGTATGGCTACACCTTC. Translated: CASSLPEKYGYTF.

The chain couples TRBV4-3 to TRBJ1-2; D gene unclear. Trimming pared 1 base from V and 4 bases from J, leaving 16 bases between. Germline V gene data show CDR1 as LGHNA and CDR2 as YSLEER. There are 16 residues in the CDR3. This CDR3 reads CASSQGDGPAGYGYTF. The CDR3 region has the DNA TGCGCCAGCAGCCAAGGAGATGGGCCAGCGGGCTATGGCTACACCTTC.

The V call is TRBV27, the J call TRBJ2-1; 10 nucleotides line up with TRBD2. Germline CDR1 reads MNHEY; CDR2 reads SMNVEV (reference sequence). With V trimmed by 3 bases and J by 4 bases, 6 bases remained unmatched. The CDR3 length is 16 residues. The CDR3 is CASSLVAGGPYNEQFF. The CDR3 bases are TGTGCCAGCAGTTTGGTAGCGGGAGGCCCTTACAATGAGCAGTTCTTC.

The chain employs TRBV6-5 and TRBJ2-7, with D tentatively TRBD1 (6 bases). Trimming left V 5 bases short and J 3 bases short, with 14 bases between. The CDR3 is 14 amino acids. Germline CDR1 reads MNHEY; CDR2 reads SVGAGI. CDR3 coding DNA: TGTGCCAGCAGTAAGGGGGACCGACTCTACGAGCAGTACTTC. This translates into CASSKGDRLYEQYF.

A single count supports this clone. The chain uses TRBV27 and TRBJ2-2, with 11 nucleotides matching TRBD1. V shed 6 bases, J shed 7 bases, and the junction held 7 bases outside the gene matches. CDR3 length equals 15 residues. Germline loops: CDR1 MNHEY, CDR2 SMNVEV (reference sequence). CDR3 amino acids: CASRRTGGFSGELFF. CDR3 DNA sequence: TGTGCCAGCAGGAGGACAGGGGGCTTTAGCGGGGAGCTGTTTTTT.

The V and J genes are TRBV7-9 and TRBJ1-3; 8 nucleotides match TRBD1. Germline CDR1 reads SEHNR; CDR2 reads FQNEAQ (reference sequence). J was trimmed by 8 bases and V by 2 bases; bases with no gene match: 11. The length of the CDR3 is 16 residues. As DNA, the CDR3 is TGTGCCAGCAGCTTACGACAGGGGCTAACTCAGGACACCATATATTTT. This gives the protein CASSLRQGLTQDTIYF.

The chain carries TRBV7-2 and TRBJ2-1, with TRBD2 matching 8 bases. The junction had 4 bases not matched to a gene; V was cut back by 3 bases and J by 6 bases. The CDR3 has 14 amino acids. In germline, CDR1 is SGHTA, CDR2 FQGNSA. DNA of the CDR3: TGTGCCAGCAGCTTTACCGGGACTAGCAATGAGCAGTTCTTC. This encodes CASSFTGTSNEQFF. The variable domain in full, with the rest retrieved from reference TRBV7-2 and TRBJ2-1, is GAGVSQSPSNKVTEKGKDVELRCDPISGHTALYWYRQSLGQGLEFLIYFQGNSAPDKSGLPSDRFSAERTGGSVSTLTIQRTQQEDSAVYLCASSFTGTSNEQFFGPGTRLTVL.

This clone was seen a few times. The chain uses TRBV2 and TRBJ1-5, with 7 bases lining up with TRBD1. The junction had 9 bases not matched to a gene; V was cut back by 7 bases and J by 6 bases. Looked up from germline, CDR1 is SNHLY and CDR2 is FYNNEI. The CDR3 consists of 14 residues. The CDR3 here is CASKGAEVGQPQHF. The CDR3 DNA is TGTGCCAGCAAGGGGGCAGAGGTGGGTCAGCCCCAGCATTTT. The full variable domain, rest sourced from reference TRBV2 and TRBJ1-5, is EPEVTQTPSHQVTQMGQEVILRCVPISNHLYFYWYRQILGQKVEFLVSFYNNEISEKSEIFDDQFSVERPDGSNFTLKIRSTKLEDSAMYFCASKGAEVGQPQHFGDGTRLSIL.

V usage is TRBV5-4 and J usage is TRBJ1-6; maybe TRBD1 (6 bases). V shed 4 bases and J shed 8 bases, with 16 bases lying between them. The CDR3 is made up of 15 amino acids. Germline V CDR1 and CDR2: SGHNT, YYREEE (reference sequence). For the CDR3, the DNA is TGTGCCAGCAGCCCTCAACAGGGAAAGGATTCACCCCTCCACTTT. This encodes CASSPQQGKDSPLHF.